The 16 T cell receptor beta chains below come from one sample, sequenced in a study of control samples from healthy donors and cancer patients. Assay used: immunoSEQ multiplex PCR; TCRdb lists only in-frame clones, some missing. The sample yields around 30,000 clones, approximately 91% seen once. Source material: PBMCs. The receptor source for this set is a man aged 50 to 60 with lung cancer.

The CDR3 reads CASSGTQDGYTF. DNA of the CDR3: TGTGCCAGCAGCGGGACCCAAGATGGCTACACCTTC. The V call is TRBV2, the J call TRBJ1-2; tentative D call: TRBD1 (5 bases). V was clipped by 6 bases and J by 6 bases, with 11 bases between them. Germline assignment: CDR1 SNHLY and CDR2 FYNNEI. The CDR3 has 12 amino acids.

Only one count was recorded for this clone. V gene TRBV7-2 combines with J gene TRBJ1-1; 7 nucleotides line up with TRBD1. The length of the CDR3 is 16 residues. V shed 3 bases and J 1 base; nucleotides not matched to a gene: 8. The germline CDR1 and CDR2 sequences are SGHTA and FQGNSA. CDR3 coding DNA: TGTGCCAGCAGCTTGGACCTGGGACAGACGAACACTGAAGCTTTCTTT. Encoded protein: CASSLDLGQTNTEAFF.

About this clone itself: The same CDR3 is also encoded by other DNA sequences in this sample. The chain has TRBV12-3 or TRBV12-4 and TRBJ1-1; D remains unclear. CDR3 length: 12 residues. With 8 bases removed from V and 11 bases from J, the gap between germline ends came to 18 bases. In nucleotides, the CDR3 is TGTGCCAGCCGTGTGTCGGAGAGTGAGGCTTTCTTT. Amino acid sequence: CASRVSESEAFF.

CDR3 protein: CASSLGPDTQYF. The CDR3 coding sequence is TGTGCCAGCAGCTTGGGGCCAGATACGCAGTATTTT. The genes are TRBV7-6 and TRBJ2-3, with a possible D match to TRBD1 (5 bases). Germline V gene data show CDR1 as SGHVS and CDR2 as FNYEAQ. This CDR3 comprises 12 residues. Trimming left V 3 bases short and J 4 bases short, with 5 bases between.

The chain carries TRBV6-5 and TRBJ2-3; D assignment may be TRBD1 or TRBD2 (5 bases each). V gave up 6 bases and J gave up 1 base, with 8 bases separating them. Looked up from germline, CDR1 is MNHEY and CDR2 is SVGAGI. CDR3 length: 13 residues. The CDR3 coding sequence is TGTGCCAGCAGGAGGGACGGCACAGATACGCAGTATTTT. It encodes CASRRDGTDTQYF.

The rearrangement uses TRBV5-1 and TRBJ1-1; tentative D call: TRBD1 (6 bases). The V and J ends lost 3 bases and 7 bases respectively, with 13 bases between them. CDR1 and CDR2 from the germline V gene are SGHRS and YFSETQ. The CDR3 extends over 13 amino acids. CDR3 DNA sequence: TGCGCCAGCAGCTCCGGGATGGACAGTGAAGCTTTCTTT. It encodes CASSSGMDSEAFF. The full variable domain, its missing parts supplied by reference TRBV5-1 and TRBJ1-1, is KAGVTQTPRYLIKTRGQQVTLSCSPISGHRSVSWYQQTPGQGLQFLFEYFSETQRNKGNFPGRFSGRQFSNSRSEMNVSTLELGDSALYLCASSSGMDSEAFFGQGTRLTVV.

The chain combines TRBV5-1 with TRBJ2-5, with 7 bases that match TRBD1. The CDR3 loop spans 14 amino acids. Germline assignment: CDR1 SGHRS and CDR2 YFSETQ. With 3 bases clipped from V and 1 base from J, the junction kept 3 bases outside the gene matches. CDR3 protein: CASSSGQLQETQYF. The CDR3 DNA follows: TGCGCCAGCAGCTCGGGACAGCTCCAAGAGACCCAGTACTTC.

The chain couples TRBV3-1 (or the pseudogene TRBV3-2) to TRBJ1-6, with D hard to call. The CDR3 is made up of 12 amino acids. V lost 3 bases and J lost 13, with 10 bases in between. Germline assignment: CDR1 LGHDT and CDR2 YNNKEL (reference sequence). CDR3: CASSHHPGPLHF. CDR3 nucleotides: TGTGCCAGCAGCCACCACCCTGGCCCCCTCCACTTT.

The rearrangement links TRBV19 to TRBJ1-1; D ambiguous. This CDR3 spans 14 amino acids. Germline CDR1 reads LNHDA; CDR2 reads SQIVND (reference sequence). V was pared by 6 bases and J by 1 base, with 12 bases between. The CDR3, as DNA: TGTGCCAGTAGCGGTTATGGCGGGAACACTGAAGCTTTCTTT. This gives the protein CASSGYGGNTEAFF.

CDR3 amino acids: CASSERTGGFTQPQHF. The CDR3 nucleotides are TGTGCCAGCAGTGAACGGACAGGGGGCTTCACTCAGCCCCAGCATTTT. J is TRBJ1-5 and V is TRBV2; 11 bases are a match to TRBD1. The CDR3 is made up of 16 amino acids. The germline CDR1 and CDR2 sequences are SNHLY and FYNNEI. Trimming cost V 2 bases and J 6 bases; bases outside gene matches: 6.

The gene calls are TRBV9 and TRBJ2-5; tentatively, D is TRBD2 (6 bases). The CDR3 extends over 15 amino acids. Germline V gene lookup returns CDR1 SGDLS and CDR2 YYNGEE. The ends were cut back, 0 bases at V and 3 bases at J, with 12 bases in the middle. This chain's CDR3 is CASSVAWGEKETQYF. CDR3 DNA sequence: TGTGCCAGCAGCGTAGCCTGGGGGGAAAAAGAGACCCAGTACTTC.

This clone was observed once. The CDR3 sequence: CASSLWSGGSEKLFF. As DNA, the CDR3 is TGTGCCAGCAGTTTATGGTCAGGGGGTAGTGAAAAACTGTTTTTT. This rearrangement joins TRBV27 to TRBJ1-4; 7 bases map to TRBD1. CDR1 MNHEY and CDR2 SMNVEV come from the germline V gene (reference sequence). The CDR3 totals 15 residues. The V segment lost 1 base and the J segment 7 bases; nucleotides outside the gene matches: 6.

V usage is TRBV19 and J usage is TRBJ2-7; D is perhaps TRBD1 or TRBD2 (6 bases each). Germline-derived CDR1 and CDR2 are LNHDA and SQIVND (reference sequence). This CDR3 has 14 amino acids. The V gene lost 1 base and the J gene lost 3 bases, with 10 bases spanning the gap. The CDR3 loop is CASSIVRGGYEQYF. CDR3 DNA sequence: TGTGCCAGTAGTATAGTCAGGGGAGGCTACGAGCAGTACTTC.

CDR3 sequence (DNA): TGTGCCAGCAGTGAAGAAGGGGGAACCTATAATTCACCCCTCCACTTT. Its protein product is CASSEEGGTYNSPLHF. This chain links TRBV6-1 with TRBJ1-6; D is perhaps TRBD1 (6 bases). Germline V CDR1 and CDR2: MNHNS, SASEGT. The V end was cut by 1 base, the J end by 2 bases, with 9 bases between. The CDR3 covers 16 residues.

In this sample, this clone turned up a few times. The chain carries TRBV19 and TRBJ1-5; TRBD1 matches 7 bases. CDR1 and CDR2 (germline): LNHDA, SQIVND (reference sequence). CDR3 length: 14 amino acids. After removal of 6 bases from V and 3 bases from J, the junction contained 5 bases not matched to a gene. The CDR3 DNA reads as TGTGCCAGTAGAATGACAGGGCACAATCAGCCCCAGCATTTT. Its translation: CASRMTGHNQPQHF.

The chain combines TRBV7-8 with TRBJ1-5; 7 bases align to TRBD1. J gave up 6 bases and V 0 bases, and 14 bases lay outside the gene matches. The CDR3 extends over 18 amino acids. Per the germline V gene, CDR1 is SGHVS and CDR2 is FQNEAQ. The CDR3 bases are TGTGCCAGCAGCTTAGCCAGACAGGGAAGTGATAGGAGTCAGCCCCAGCATTTT. Its protein is CASSLARQGSDRSQPQHF.